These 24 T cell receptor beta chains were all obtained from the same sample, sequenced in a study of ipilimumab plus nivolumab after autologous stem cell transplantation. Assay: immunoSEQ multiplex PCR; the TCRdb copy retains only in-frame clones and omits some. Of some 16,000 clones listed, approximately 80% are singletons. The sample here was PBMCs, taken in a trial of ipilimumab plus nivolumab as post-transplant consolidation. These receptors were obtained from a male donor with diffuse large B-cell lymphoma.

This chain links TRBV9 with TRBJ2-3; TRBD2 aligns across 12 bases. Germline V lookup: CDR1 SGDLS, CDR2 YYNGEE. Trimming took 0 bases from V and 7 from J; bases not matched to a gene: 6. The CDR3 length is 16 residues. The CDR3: CASSVATSGGLNTQYF. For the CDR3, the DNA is TGTGCCAGCAGCGTAGCTACTAGCGGGGGGTTGAATACGCAGTATTTT.

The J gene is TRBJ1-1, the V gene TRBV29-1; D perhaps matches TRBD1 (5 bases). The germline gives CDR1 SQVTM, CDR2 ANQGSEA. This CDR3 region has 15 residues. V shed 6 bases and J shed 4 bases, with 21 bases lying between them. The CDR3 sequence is CSVLPRGGMSTEAFF. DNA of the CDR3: TGCAGCGTCTTACCTCGCGGGGGGATGAGCACTGAAGCTTTCTTT.

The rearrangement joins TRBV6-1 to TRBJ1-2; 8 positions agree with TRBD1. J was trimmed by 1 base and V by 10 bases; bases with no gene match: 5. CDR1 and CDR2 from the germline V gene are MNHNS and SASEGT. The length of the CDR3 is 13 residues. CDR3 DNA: TGTGCCACACCGGGACAGGATAACTATGGCTACACCTTC. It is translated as CATPGQDNYGYTF.

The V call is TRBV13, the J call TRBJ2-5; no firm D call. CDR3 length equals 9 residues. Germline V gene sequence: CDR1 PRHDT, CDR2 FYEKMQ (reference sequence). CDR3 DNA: TGTGACAACCAAGAGACCCAGTACTTC. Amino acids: CDNQETQYF.

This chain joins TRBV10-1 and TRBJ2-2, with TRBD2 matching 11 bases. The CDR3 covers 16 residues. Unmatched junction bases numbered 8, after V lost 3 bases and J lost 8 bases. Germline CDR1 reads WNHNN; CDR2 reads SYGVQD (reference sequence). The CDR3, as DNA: TGCGCCAGCAGTGATGGTAGCGGGAGGGCTACGGGGGAGCTGTTTTTT. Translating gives CASSDGSGRATGELFF.

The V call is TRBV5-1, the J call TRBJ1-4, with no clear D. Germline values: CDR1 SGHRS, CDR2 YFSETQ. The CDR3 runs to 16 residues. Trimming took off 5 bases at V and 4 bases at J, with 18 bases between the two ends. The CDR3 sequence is CASSQGYRGLNEKLFF. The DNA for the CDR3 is TGCGCCAGCAGTCAAGGGTATCGAGGGCTTAATGAAAAACTGTTTTTT.

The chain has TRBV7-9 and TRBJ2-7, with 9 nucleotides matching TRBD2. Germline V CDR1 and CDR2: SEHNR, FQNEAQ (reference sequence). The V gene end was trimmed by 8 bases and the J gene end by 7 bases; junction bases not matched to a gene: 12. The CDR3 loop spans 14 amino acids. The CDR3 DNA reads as TGTGCCAGCTTTGAACTAGCGGGCCTTGGTGAGCAGTACTTC. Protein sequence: CASFELAGLGEQYF. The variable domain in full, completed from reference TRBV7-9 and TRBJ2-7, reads DTGVSQNPRHKITKRGQNVTFRCDPISEHNRLYWYRQTLGQGPEFLTYFQNEAQLEKSRLLSDRFSAERPKGSFSTLEIQRTEQGDSAMYLCASFELAGLGEQYFGPGTRLTVT.

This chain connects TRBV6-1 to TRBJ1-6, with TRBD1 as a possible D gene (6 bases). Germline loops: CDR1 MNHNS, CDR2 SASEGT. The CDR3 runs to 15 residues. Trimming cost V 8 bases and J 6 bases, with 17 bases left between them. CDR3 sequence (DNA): TGTGCCAGCCTAAGACAGGCCGTTCTTAATTCACCCCTCCACTTT. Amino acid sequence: CASLRQAVLNSPLHF.

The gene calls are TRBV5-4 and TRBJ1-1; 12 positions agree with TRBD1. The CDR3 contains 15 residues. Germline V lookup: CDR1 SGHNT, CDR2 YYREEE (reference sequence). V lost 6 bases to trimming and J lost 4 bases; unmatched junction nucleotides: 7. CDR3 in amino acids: CASNRDRGRVTEAFF. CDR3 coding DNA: TGTGCCAGCAATAGGGACAGGGGGCGCGTCACTGAAGCTTTCTTT. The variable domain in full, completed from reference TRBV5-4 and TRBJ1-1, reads ETGVTQSPTHLIKTRGQQVTLRCSSQSGHNTVSWYQQALGQGPQFIFQYYREEENGRGNFPPRFSGLQFPNYSSELNVNALELDDSALYLCASNRDRGRVTEAFFGQGTRLTVV.

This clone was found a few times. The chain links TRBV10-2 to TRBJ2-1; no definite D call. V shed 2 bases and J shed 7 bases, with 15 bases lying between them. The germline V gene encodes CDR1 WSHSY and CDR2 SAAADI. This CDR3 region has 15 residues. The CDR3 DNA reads TGCGCCAGCAGTGAGAGGGCTCCCATTTGGAATGAGCAGTTCTTC. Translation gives CASSERAPIWNEQFF.

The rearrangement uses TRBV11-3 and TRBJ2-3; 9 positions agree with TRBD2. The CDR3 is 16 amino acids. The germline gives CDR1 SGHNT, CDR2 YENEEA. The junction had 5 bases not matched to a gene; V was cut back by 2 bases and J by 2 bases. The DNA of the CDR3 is TGTGCCAGCAGCTTAAGGGCGGGAGGGCCCACAGATACGCAGTATTTT. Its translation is CASSLRAGGPTDTQYF.

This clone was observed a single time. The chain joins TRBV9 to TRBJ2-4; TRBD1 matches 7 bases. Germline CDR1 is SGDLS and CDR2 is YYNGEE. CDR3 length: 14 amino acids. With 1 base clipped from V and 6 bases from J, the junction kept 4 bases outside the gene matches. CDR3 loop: CASSVTWDRNIQYF. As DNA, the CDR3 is TGTGCCAGCAGCGTAACCTGGGACAGAAACATTCAGTACTTC.

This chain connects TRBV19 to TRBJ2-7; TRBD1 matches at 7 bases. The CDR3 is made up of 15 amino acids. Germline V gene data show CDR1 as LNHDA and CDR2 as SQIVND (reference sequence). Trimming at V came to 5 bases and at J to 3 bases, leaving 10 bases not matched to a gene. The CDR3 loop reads CASSPVGQVLYEQYF. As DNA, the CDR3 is TGTGCCAGTAGTCCCGTTGGACAGGTGCTCTACGAGCAGTACTTC.

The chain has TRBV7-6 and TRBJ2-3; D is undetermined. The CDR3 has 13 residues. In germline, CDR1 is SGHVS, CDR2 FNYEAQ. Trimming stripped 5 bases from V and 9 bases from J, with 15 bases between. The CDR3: CASSPEPLGTQYF. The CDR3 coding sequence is TGTGCCAGCAGCCCCGAGCCCTTGGGGACGCAGTATTTT.

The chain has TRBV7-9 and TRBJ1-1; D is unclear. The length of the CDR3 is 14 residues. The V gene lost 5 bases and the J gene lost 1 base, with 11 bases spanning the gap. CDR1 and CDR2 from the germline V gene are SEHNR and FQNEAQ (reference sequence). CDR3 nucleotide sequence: TGTGCCAGCAGCGCCGGACGGCCGAACACTGAAGCTTTCTTT. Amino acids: CASSAGRPNTEAFF.

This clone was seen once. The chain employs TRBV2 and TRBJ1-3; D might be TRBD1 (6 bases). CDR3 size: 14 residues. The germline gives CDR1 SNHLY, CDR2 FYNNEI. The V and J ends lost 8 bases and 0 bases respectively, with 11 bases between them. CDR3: CASSGQSSGNTIYF. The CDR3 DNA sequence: TGTGCCAGCTCCGGACAGAGCTCTGGAAACACCATATATTTT.

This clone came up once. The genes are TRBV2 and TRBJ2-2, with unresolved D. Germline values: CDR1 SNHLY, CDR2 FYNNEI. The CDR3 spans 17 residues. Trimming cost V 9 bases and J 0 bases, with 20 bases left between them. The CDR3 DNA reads TGTGCCAGTGCCCCTACCCGCGGCGCCGCGAACACCGGGGAGCTGTTTTTT. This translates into CASAPTRGAANTGELFF.

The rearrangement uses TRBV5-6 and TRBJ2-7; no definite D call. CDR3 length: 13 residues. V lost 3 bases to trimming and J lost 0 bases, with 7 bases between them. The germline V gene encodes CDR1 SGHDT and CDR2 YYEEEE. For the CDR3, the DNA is TGTGCCAGCAGCTGGACCTACTCCTACGAGCAGTACTTC. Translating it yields CASSWTYSYEQYF.

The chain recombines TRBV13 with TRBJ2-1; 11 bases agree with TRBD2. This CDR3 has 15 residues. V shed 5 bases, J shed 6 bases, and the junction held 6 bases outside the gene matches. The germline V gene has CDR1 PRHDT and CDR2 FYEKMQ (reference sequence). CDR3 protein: CASSGFSGGGNEQFF. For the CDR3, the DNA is TGTGCCAGCAGCGGATTTAGCGGGGGGGGCAATGAGCAGTTCTTC.

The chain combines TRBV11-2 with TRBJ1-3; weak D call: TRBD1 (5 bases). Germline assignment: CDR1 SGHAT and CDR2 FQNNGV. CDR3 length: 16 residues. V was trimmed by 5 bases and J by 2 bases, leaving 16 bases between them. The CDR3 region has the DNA TGTGCCAGCAGCCCGGCGCAGGGTCTGGCTGGAAACACCATATATTTT. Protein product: CASSPAQGLAGNTIYF. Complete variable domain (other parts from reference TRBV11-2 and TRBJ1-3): EAGVAQSPRYKIIEKRQSVAFWCNPISGHATLYWYQQILGQGPKLLIQFQNNGVVDDSQLPKDRFSAERLKGVDSTLKIQPAKLEDSAVYLCASSPAQGLAGNTIYFGEGSWLTVV.

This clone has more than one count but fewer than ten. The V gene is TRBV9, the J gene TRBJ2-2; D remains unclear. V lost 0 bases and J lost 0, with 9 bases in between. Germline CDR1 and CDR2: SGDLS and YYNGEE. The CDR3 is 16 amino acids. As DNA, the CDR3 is TGTGCCAGCAGCGTAGTGGCACAAACGAACACCGGGGAGCTGTTTTTT. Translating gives CASSVVAQTNTGELFF.

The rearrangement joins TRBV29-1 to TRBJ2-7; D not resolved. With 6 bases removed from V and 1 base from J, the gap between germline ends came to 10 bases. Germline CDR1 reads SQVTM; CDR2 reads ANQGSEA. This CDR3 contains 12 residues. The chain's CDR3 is CSVWKSSYEQYF. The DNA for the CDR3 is TGCAGCGTCTGGAAGAGTTCCTACGAGCAGTACTTC.

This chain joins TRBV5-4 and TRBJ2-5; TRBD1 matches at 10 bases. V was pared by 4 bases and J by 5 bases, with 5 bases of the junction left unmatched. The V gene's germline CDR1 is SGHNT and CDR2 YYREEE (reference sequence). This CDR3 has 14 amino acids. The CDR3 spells CASSRQGARETQYF. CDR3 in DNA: TGTGCCAGCAGCAGACAGGGGGCGCGGGAGACCCAGTACTTC.

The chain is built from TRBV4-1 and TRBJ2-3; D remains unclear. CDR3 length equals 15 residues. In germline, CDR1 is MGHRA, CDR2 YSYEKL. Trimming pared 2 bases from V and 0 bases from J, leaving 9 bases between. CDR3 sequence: CASSQITASTDTQYF. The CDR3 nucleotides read TGCGCCAGCAGCCAAATCACAGCTAGCACAGATACGCAGTATTTT.